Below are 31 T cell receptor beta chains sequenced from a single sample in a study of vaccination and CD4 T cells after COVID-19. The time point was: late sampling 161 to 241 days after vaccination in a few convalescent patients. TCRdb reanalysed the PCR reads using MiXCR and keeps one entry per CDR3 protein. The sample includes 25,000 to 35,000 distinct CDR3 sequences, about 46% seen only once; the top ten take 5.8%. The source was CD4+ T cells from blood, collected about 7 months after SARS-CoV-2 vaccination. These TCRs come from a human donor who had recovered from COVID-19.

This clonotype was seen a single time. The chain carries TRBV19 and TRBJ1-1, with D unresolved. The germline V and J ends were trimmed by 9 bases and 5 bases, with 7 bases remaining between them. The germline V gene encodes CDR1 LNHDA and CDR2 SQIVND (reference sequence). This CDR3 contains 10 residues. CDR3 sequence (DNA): TGTGCCAGCGGGAATACTGAAGCTTTCTTT. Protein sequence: CASGNTEAFF.

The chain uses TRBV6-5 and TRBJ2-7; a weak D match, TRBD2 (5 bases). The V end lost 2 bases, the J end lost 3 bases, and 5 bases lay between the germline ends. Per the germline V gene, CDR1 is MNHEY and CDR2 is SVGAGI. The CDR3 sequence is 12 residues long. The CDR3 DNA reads TGTGCCAGCAGTTACGCGGGCTACGAGCAGTACTTC. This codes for CASSYAGYEQYF.

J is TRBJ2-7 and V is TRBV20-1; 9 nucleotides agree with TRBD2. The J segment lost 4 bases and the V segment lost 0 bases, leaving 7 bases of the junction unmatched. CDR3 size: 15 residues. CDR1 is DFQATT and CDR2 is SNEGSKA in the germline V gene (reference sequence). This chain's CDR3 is CSARESLAGVYEQYF. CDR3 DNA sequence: TGCAGTGCTAGAGAGTCGTTAGCGGGAGTTTACGAGCAGTACTTC.

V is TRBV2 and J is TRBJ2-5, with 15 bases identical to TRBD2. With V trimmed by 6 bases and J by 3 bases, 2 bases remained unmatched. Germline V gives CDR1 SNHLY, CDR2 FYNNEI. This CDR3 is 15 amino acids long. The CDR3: CASSGLAGGEETQYF. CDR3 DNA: TGTGCCAGCAGCGGACTAGCGGGAGGGGAAGAGACCCAGTACTTC. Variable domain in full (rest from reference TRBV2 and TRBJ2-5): EPEVTQTPSHQVTQMGQEVILRCVPISNHLYFYWYRQILGQKVEFLVSFYNNEISEKSEIFDDQFSVERPDGSNFTLKIRSTKLEDSAMYFCASSGLAGGEETQYFGPGTRLLVL.

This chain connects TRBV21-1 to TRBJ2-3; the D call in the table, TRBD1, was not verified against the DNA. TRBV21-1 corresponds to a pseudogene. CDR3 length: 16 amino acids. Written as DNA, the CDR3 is TGTGCCAGCAGCAAAGGATCCGGGACTAGGACAGATACGCAGTATTTT. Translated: CASSKGSGTRTDTQYF.

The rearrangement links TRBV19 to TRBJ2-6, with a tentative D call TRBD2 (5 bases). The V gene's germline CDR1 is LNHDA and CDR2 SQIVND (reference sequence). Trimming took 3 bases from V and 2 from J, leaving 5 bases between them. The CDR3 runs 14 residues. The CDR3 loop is CASSMRAGANVLTF. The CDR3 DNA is TGTGCCAGTAGTATGAGGGCTGGGGCCAACGTCCTGACTTTC.

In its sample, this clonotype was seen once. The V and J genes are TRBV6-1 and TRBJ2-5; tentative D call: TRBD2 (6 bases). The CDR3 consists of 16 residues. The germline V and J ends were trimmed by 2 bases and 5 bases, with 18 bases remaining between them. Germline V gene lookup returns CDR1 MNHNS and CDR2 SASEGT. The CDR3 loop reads CASSELAAGRWETQYF. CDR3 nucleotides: TGTGCCAGCAGTGAACTAGCTGCGGGGAGATGGGAGACCCAGTACTTC.

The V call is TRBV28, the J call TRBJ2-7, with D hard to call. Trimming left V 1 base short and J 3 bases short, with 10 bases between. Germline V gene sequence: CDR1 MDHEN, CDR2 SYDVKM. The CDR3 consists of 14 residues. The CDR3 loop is CASSLSQALYEQYF. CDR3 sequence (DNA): TGTGCCAGCAGTTTATCGCAGGCCCTCTACGAGCAGTACTTC.

The CDR3 DNA reads TGCAGTGCTATGGGTCCAGGGCGCTCCGAGCAGTACTTC. Translation gives CSAMGPGRSEQYF. The V call is TRBV20-1, the J call TRBJ2-7; TRBD1 might be the D (5 bases). This CDR3 has 13 residues. Germline CDR1 and CDR2: DFQATT and SNEGSKA (reference sequence). The V gene lost 4 bases and the J gene lost 6 bases, with 16 bases spanning the gap.

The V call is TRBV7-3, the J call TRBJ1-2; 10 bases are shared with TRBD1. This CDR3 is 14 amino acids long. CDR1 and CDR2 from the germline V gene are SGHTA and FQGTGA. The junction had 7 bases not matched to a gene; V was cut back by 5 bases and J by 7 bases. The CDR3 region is CASSPGTGDIGYTF. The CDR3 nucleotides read TGTGCCAGCAGCCCCGGGACAGGGGATATTGGCTACACCTTC.

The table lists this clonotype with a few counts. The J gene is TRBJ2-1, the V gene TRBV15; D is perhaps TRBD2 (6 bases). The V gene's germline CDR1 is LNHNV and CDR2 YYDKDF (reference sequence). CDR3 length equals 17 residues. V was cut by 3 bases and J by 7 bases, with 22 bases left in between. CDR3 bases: TGTGCCACCAGCAGGGGCTCGGGGGAAGGTCCCCGGAATGAGCAGTTCTTC. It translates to CATSRGSGEGPRNEQFF. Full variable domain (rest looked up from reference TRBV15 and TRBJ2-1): DAMVIQNPRYQVTQFGKPVTLSCSQTLNHNVMYWYQQKSSQAPKLLFHYYDKDFNNEADTPDNFQSRRPNTSFCFLDIRSPGLGDTAMYLCATSRGSGEGPRNEQFFGPGTRLTVL.

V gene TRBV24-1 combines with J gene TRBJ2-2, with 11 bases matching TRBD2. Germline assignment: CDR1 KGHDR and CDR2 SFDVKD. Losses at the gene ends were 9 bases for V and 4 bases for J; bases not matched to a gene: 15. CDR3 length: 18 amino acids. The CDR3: CATWGTATSGSGTGELFF. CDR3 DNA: TGTGCCACCTGGGGGACAGCCACTAGCGGGAGCGGCACCGGGGAGCTGTTTTTT.

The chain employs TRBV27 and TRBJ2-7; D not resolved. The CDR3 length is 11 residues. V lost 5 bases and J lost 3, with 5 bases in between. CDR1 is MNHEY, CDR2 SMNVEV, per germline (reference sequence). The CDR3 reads CASSKVYEQYF. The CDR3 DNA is TGTGCCAGCAGTAAAGTCTACGAGCAGTACTTC.

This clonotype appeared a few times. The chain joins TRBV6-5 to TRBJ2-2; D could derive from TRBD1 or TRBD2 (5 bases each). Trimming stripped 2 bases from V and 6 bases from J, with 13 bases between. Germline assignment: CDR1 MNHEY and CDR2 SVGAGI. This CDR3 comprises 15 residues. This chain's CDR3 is CASSYDGTGAGELFF. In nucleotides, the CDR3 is TGTGCCAGCAGTTACGACGGGACCGGGGCCGGGGAGCTGTTTTTT.

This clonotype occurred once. In DNA form, the CDR3 reads TGTGCCTGGAATCAACGAGTCACGTCCTACGAGCAGTACTTC. This gives the protein CAWNQRVTSYEQYF. V and J are TRBV30 and TRBJ2-7, with unresolved D. The CDR3 sequence is 14 residues long. The V gene lost 4 bases and the J gene lost 1 base, with 14 bases spanning the gap. Germline CDR1 reads GTSNPN; CDR2 reads SVGIG (reference sequence).

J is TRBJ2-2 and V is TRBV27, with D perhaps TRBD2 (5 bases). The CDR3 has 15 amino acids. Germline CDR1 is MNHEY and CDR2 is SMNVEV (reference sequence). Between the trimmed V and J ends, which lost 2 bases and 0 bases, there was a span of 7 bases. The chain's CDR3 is CASSLGSANTGELFF. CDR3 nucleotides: TGTGCCAGCAGTTTAGGGAGTGCGAACACCGGGGAGCTGTTTTTT.

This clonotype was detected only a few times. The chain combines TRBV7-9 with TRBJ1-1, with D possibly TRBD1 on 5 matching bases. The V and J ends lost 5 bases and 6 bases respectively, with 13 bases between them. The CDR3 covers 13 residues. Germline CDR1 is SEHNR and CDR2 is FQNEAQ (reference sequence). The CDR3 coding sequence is TGTGCCAGCAGCCCGATTGAGGGGCCTGAAGCTTTCTTT. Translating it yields CASSPIEGPEAFF.

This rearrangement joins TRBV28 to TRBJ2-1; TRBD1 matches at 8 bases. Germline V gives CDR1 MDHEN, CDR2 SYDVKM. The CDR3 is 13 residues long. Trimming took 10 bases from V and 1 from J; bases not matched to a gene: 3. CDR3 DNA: TGTGCCACCAGGGGGCTGTCCTACAATGAGCAGTTCTTC. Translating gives CATRGLSYNEQFF.

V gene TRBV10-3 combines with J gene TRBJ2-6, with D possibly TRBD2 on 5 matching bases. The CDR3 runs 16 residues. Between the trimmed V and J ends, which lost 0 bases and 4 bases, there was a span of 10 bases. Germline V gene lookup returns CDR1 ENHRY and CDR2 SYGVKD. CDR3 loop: CAISESEGSGANVLTF. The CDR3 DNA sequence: TGTGCCATCAGTGAGTCCGAGGGTTCGGGGGCCAACGTCCTGACTTTC.

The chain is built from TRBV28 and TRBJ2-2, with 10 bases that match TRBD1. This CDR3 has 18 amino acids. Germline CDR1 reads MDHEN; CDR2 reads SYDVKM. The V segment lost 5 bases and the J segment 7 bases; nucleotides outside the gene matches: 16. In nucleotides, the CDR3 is TGTGCCAGCAGTACCCTCGGACAGGGGGGGATCCGAGGCGGGGAGCTGTTTTTT. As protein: CASSTLGQGGIRGGELFF.

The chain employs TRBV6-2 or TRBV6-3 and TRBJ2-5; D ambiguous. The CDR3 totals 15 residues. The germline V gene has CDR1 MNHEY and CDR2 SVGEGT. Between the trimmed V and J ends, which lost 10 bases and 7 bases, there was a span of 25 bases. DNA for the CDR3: TGTGCCACCAAAACCGGACCTCTCGGATGGGGGACCCAGTACTTC. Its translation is CATKTGPLGWGTQYF.

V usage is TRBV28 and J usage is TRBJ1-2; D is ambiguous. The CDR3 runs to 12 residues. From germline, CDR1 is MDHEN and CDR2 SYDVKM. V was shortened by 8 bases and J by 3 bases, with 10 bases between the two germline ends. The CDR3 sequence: CASFTSYYGYTF. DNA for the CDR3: TGTGCCAGCTTTACATCATACTATGGCTACACCTTC.

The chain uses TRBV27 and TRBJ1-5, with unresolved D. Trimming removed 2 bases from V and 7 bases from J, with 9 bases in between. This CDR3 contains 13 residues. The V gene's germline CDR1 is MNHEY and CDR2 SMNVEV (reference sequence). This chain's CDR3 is CASSLRLNQPQHF. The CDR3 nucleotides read TGTGCCAGCAGTTTAAGACTAAACCAGCCCCAGCATTTT.

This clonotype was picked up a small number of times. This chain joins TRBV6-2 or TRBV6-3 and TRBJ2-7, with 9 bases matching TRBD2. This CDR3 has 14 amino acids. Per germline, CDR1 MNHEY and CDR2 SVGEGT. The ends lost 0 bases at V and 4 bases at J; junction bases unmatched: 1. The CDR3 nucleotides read TGTGCCAGCAGTTACTCTAGCGGGAGTTACGAGCAGTACTTC. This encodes CASSYSSGSYEQYF.

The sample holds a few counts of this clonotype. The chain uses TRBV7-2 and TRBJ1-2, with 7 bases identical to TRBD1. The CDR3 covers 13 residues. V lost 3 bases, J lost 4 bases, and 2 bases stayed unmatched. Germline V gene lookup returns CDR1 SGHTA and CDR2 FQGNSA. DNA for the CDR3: TGTGCCAGCAGCTTCAGGGGGATCTATGGCTACACCTTC. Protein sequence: CASSFRGIYGYTF.

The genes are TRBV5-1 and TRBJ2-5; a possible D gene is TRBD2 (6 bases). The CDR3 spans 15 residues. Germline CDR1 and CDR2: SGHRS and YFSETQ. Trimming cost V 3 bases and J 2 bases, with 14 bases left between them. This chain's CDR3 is CASSSGAAVQETQYF. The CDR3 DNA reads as TGCGCCAGCAGCTCGGGAGCAGCGGTACAAGAGACCCAGTACTTC.

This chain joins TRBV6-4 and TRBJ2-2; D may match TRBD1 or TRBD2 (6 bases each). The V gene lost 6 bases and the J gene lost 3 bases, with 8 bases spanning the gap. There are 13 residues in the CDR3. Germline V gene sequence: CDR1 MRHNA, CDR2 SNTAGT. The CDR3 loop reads CASRRGDTGELFF. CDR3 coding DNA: TGTGCCAGCAGGAGGGGGGACACCGGGGAGCTGTTTTTT.

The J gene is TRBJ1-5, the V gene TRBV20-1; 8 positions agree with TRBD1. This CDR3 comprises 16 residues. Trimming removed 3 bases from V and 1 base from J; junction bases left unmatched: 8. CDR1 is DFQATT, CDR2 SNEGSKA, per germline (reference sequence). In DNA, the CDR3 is TGCAGTGCTAGCCCCAGGGGGCCTAGGAGCAATCAGCCCCAGCATTTT. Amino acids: CSASPRGPRSNQPQHF.

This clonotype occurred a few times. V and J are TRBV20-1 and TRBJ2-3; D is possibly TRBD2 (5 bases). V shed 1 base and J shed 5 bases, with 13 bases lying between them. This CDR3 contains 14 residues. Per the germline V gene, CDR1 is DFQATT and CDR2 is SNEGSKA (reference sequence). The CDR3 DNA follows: TGCAGTGCTAGAGGATTAGCGTTAATAGATACGCAGTATTTT. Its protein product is CSARGLALIDTQYF.

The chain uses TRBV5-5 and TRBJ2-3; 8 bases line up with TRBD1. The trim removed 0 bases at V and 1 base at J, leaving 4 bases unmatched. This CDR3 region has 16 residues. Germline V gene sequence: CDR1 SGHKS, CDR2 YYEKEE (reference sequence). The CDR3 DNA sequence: TGTGCCAGCAGCTTGGGGACAGGGTTTGGCACAGATACGCAGTATTTT. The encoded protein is CASSLGTGFGTDTQYF.

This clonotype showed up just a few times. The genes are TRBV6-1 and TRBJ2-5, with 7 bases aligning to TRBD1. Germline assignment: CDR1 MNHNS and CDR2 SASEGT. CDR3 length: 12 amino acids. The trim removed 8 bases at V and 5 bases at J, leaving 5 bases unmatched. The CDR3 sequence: CASSNRGETQYF. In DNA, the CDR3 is TGTGCCAGCTCTAACAGGGGTGAGACCCAGTACTTC.